The 25 T cell receptor beta chains given below trace back to one sample, sequenced in a study of cytomegalovirus exposure and HLA in healthy donors. The PCR was carried out with 60 Vbeta primers and 13 Jbeta primers. Profiling relied on immunoSEQ multiplex PCR, and the TCRdb table lists in-frame clones only, not all of them. This sample yields 180,000 or so clones, of which 82% are seen a single time; approximately 6.5% belongs to the top ten. The sample comprised PBMCs. These receptors all stem from a woman in her forties or fifties in good health and CMV-seropositive.

The chain combines TRBV15 with TRBJ1-6; the D gene is possibly TRBD1 (5 bases). V was pared by 0 bases and J by 5 bases, with 14 bases between. Germline CDR1 and CDR2: LNHNV and YYDKDF (reference sequence). This CDR3 region has 17 residues. CDR3 sequence reads: CATSREEAGKDNSPLHF. CDR3 nucleotide sequence: TGTGCCACCAGCAGAGAAGAGGCAGGGAAGGATAATTCACCCCTCCACTTT. The complete variable domain, with remaining parts taken from reference TRBV15 and TRBJ1-6, reads DAMVIQNPRYQVTQFGKPVTLSCSQTLNHNVMYWYQQKSSQAPKLLFHYYDKDFNNEADTPDNFQSRRPNTSFCFLDIRSPGLGDTAMYLCATSREEAGKDNSPLHFGNGTRLTVT.

CDR3 nucleotides: TGTGCCAGCAGCCACAGGGGGCGCAGCACAGATACGCAGTATTTT. Protein: CASSHRGRSTDTQYF. This chain joins TRBV25-1 and TRBJ2-3; TRBD1 matches 9 bases. V shed 6 bases and J 0 bases; nucleotides not matched to a gene: 4. CDR3 length: 15 amino acids. Germline lookup yields CDR1 MGHDK and CDR2 SYGVNS.

The chain's CDR3 is CASSHSSGGSYNEQFF. CDR3 sequence (DNA): TGCGCCAGCAGCCACTCTAGCGGGGGTTCCTACAATGAGCAGTTCTTC. The gene calls are TRBV5-1 and TRBJ2-1; TRBD2 aligns across 10 bases. This CDR3 spans 16 amino acids. The J segment lost 1 base and the V segment lost 4 bases, leaving 5 bases of the junction unmatched. Germline V gene data show CDR1 as SGHRS and CDR2 as YFSETQ.

The chain employs TRBV27 and TRBJ1-2; tentatively, D is TRBD1 (5 bases). CDR3 length equals 15 residues. Germline values: CDR1 MNHEY, CDR2 SMNVEV (reference sequence). The germline V and J ends were trimmed by 3 bases and 3 bases, with 14 bases remaining between them. CDR3 nucleotide sequence: TGTGCCAGCAGTTTCGGTTCAGGGAAGGACTATGGCTACACCTTC. The encoded protein is CASSFGSGKDYGYTF.

This clone showed up just once. The rearrangement links TRBV6-6 to TRBJ1-2, with 9 bases aligning to TRBD1. V gave up 6 bases and J gave up 0 bases; unmatched junction bases: 5. Germline-derived CDR1 and CDR2 are MNHNY and SVGAGI (reference sequence). The CDR3 runs 15 residues. The CDR3 DNA reads as TGTGCCAGCAGAAGGGACAGGGAACCTAACTATGGCTACACCTTC. Its translation is CASRRDREPNYGYTF.

The V call is TRBV19, the J call TRBJ2-3; a possible D gene is TRBD2 (5 bases). Trimming cost V 6 bases and J 2 bases, with 15 bases left between them. This CDR3 has 15 amino acids. Germline assignment: CDR1 LNHDA and CDR2 SQIVND (reference sequence). The CDR3: CASSLQAGSTDTQYF. CDR3 bases: TGTGCCAGTAGCCTCCAGGCGGGCTCCACAGATACGCAGTATTTT.

The rearrangement uses TRBV30 and TRBJ2-7; D unresolved. Trimming took 0 bases from V and 3 from J, leaving 9 bases between them. Germline CDR1 GTSNPN, CDR2 SVGIG (reference sequence). The CDR3 loop spans 13 amino acids. The CDR3: CAWSVQSNYEQYF. In DNA, the CDR3 is TGTGCCTGGAGTGTGCAGTCGAACTACGAGCAGTACTTC.

The genes are TRBV29-1 and TRBJ1-1; 7 bases line up with TRBD1. The CDR3 runs to 12 residues. Trimming cost V 7 bases and J 1 base; bases outside gene matches: 3. Germline CDR1 is SQVTM and CDR2 is ANQGSEA. CDR3 sequence: CSARDRNTEAFF. The CDR3 nucleotides read TGCAGCGCCCGGGACAGGAACACTGAAGCTTTCTTT.

J is TRBJ2-7 and V is TRBV6-5; 11 bases map to TRBD2. The ends lost 1 base at V and 7 bases at J; junction bases unmatched: 6. The length of the CDR3 is 15 residues. Germline CDR1 MNHEY, CDR2 SVGAGI. CDR3 DNA sequence: TGTGCCAGCAGTTACTTGACTAGCGGGGTTGGAGAGCAGTACTTC. It translates to CASSYLTSGVGEQYF.

The rearrangement joins TRBV28 to TRBJ1-2; unclear D gene. The germline CDR1 and CDR2 sequences are MDHEN and SYDVKM. The CDR3 has 13 residues. The V gene lost 4 bases and the J gene lost 2 bases, with 8 bases spanning the gap. For the CDR3, the DNA is TGTGCCAGCAGTTACAGCTTCAACTATGGCTACACCTTC. Translating it yields CASSYSFNYGYTF.

This clone was recorded once. The V call is TRBV19, the J call TRBJ2-7, with TRBD1 matching over 8 bases. This CDR3 contains 14 residues. Germline trimming cut 2 bases from V and 6 bases from J; bases unmatched to any gene: 6. Per the germline V gene, CDR1 is LNHDA and CDR2 is SQIVND (reference sequence). This CDR3 reads CASSIRAGGSEQYF. The CDR3 nucleotides are TGTGCCAGTAGTATAAGAGCAGGGGGCTCCGAGCAGTACTTC. The full variable domain, with the rest looked up from reference TRBV19 and TRBJ2-7, is DGGITQSPKYLFRKEGQNVTLSCEQNLNHDAMYWYRQDPGQGLRLIYYSQIVNDFQKGDIAEGYSVSREKKESFPLTVTSAQKNPTAFYLCASSIRAGGSEQYFGPGTRLTVT.

The gene calls are TRBV10-3 and TRBJ2-3, with 7 bases lining up with TRBD1. The germline V gene encodes CDR1 ENHRY and CDR2 SYGVKD. Losses at the gene ends were 7 bases for V and 4 bases for J; bases not matched to a gene: 8. The CDR3 totals 14 residues. The CDR3 region has the DNA TGTGCCATCAAGAGGGACAGACCCTCAGATACGCAGTATTTT. Translation: CAIKRDRPSDTQYF.

The V and J genes are TRBV7-2 and TRBJ2-5, with TRBD2 as a possible D gene (7 bases). V was clipped by 4 bases and J by 6 bases, with 18 bases between them. The CDR3 length is 15 residues. Per the germline V gene, CDR1 is SGHTA and CDR2 is FQGNSA. CDR3 amino acids: CASSSAWGGYQTQYF. The CDR3 DNA reads as TGTGCCAGCAGCTCCGCCTGGGGGGGCTACCAGACCCAGTACTTC.

CDR3 coding DNA: TGTGCCAGCAGCTTAGCACAGGCCACCGGGGAGCTGTTTTTT. It yields the protein CASSLAQATGELFF. V is TRBV7-6 and J is TRBJ2-2; D possibly corresponds to TRBD1 (5 bases). This CDR3 is 14 amino acids long. With 0 bases removed from V and 4 bases from J, the gap between germline ends came to 6 bases. Germline assignment: CDR1 SGHVS and CDR2 FNYEAQ.

The J gene is TRBJ2-7, the V gene TRBV6-5; D may be TRBD1 (5 bases). V dropped 4 bases and J dropped 6 bases, with 13 bases sitting between them. Germline CDR1 reads MNHEY; CDR2 reads SVGAGI. This CDR3 contains 13 residues. The CDR3: CASSSLQGAEQYF. The CDR3 DNA reads as TGTGCCAGCAGTTCGCTTCAGGGTGCCGAGCAGTACTTC.

The J gene is TRBJ2-1, the V gene TRBV5-1; 8 positions agree with TRBD2. Germline CDR1 is SGHRS and CDR2 is YFSETQ. This CDR3 is built from 17 residues. Trimming removed 4 bases from V and 4 bases from J; junction bases left unmatched: 13. In DNA, the CDR3 is TGCGCCAGCAGCCTATCTTTCGGGGGGGTTCAATACAATGAGCAGTTCTTC. It codes for CASSLSFGGVQYNEQFF.

This clone showed up just once. The chain is built from TRBV6-6 and TRBJ2-2, with D perhaps TRBD2 (6 bases). The CDR3 is 16 amino acids. V lost 8 bases and J lost 5, with 21 bases in between. Germline CDR1 is MNHNY and CDR2 is SVGAGI (reference sequence). The CDR3 coding sequence is TGTGCCAGCCGTCGGGACTCTTTATCTCCAACCGGGGAGCTGTTTTTT. It encodes CASRRDSLSPTGELFF.

The genes are TRBV9 and TRBJ2-5; D might be TRBD1 (5 bases). V shed 2 bases and J shed 9 bases, with 17 bases lying between them. This CDR3 spans 14 amino acids. From germline, CDR1 is SGDLS and CDR2 YYNGEE. The CDR3 DNA is TGTGCCAGCAGCGTTAGAGGACACTTGACGGCCCAGTACTTC. Its translation: CASSVRGHLTAQYF. The full variable domain, in which reference TRBV9 and TRBJ2-5 provide the parts outside the CDR3, is DSGVTQTPKHLITATGQRVTLRCSPRSGDLSVYWYQQSLDQGLQFLIQYYNGEERAKGNILERFSAQQFPDLHSELNLSSLELGDSALYFCASSVRGHLTAQYFGPGTRLLVL.

The chain joins TRBV5-6 to TRBJ2-3, with D perhaps matching TRBD1 (5 bases). The V gene lost 1 base and the J gene lost 7 bases, with 13 bases spanning the gap. This CDR3 is built from 14 residues. CDR1 SGHDT and CDR2 YYEEEE come from the germline V gene. The CDR3 reads CASSLWAGPYTQYF. CDR3 DNA: TGTGCCAGCAGCTTGTGGGCAGGGCCTTATACGCAGTATTTT.

This sequence joins TRBV5-1 and TRBJ2-5; maybe TRBD1 (6 bases). V gave up 4 bases and J gave up 4 bases, with 17 bases separating them. The V gene's germline CDR1 is SGHRS and CDR2 YFSETQ. This CDR3 spans 15 amino acids. Here the CDR3 DNA reads TGCGCCAGCAGCCCCCAGGCGCAACAGGGAGAGACCCAGTACTTC. Amino acid sequence: CASSPQAQQGETQYF.

The J gene is TRBJ1-1, the V gene TRBV27; D is undetermined. V was trimmed by 0 bases and J by 1 base, leaving 9 bases between them. This CDR3 has 15 amino acids. Germline values: CDR1 MNHEY, CDR2 SMNVEV (reference sequence). CDR3 protein: CASSLSLGRNTEAFF. DNA of the CDR3: TGTGCCAGCAGTTTATCGTTGGGCCGGAACACTGAAGCTTTCTTT.

The chain is built from TRBV7-8 and TRBJ1-5, with unresolved D. CDR1 SGHVS and CDR2 FQNEAQ come from the germline V gene. Trimming took off 3 bases at V and 4 bases at J, with 7 bases between the two ends. The CDR3 sequence is 13 residues long. The CDR3 reads CASSLARNQPQHF. CDR3 coding DNA: TGTGCCAGCAGCTTGGCCAGAAATCAGCCCCAGCATTTT. Using reference TRBV7-8 and TRBJ1-5 for the parts outside the CDR3, the full variable domain is GAGVSQSPRYKVAKRGQDVALRCDPISGHVSLFWYQQALGQGPEFLTYFQNEAQLDKSGLPSDRFFAERPEGSVSTLKIQRTQQEDSAVYLCASSLARNQPQHFGDGTRLSIL.

This clone was found once. The rearrangement links TRBV18 to TRBJ1-2, with D hard to call. This CDR3 comprises 13 residues. Germline V CDR1 and CDR2: KGHSH, LQKENI. Trimming shortened V by 3 bases and J by 2 bases, and 7 bases separated the two germline ends. The CDR3, as DNA: TGTGCCAGCTCACCGGTACAGAACTATGGCTACACCTTC. Translation: CASSPVQNYGYTF.

To note about this clone: The junction does not match germline at one end; this may be a read error. V usage is TRBV10-1 and J usage is TRBJ2-4; 9 nucleotides match TRBD2. Germline lookup yields CDR1 WNHNN and CDR2 SYGVQD (reference sequence). The CDR3 extends over 17 amino acids. CDR3 in DNA: TGCGCCGAGAATTCACTAGCGGGTGACGCGGCCAAAAACAGTCAGTACTTC. It translates to CAENSLAGDAAKNSQYF.

This rearrangement joins TRBV29-1 to TRBJ1-2; TRBD1 agrees at 8 bases. J lost 7 bases, V lost 3 bases, and 10 bases had no gene match. CDR3 size: 14 residues. Per the germline V gene, CDR1 is SQVTM and CDR2 is ANQGSEA. CDR3 protein: CSVDWQGAFSGYTF. CDR3 nucleotides: TGCAGCGTTGATTGGCAGGGGGCTTTTAGTGGCTACACCTTC.